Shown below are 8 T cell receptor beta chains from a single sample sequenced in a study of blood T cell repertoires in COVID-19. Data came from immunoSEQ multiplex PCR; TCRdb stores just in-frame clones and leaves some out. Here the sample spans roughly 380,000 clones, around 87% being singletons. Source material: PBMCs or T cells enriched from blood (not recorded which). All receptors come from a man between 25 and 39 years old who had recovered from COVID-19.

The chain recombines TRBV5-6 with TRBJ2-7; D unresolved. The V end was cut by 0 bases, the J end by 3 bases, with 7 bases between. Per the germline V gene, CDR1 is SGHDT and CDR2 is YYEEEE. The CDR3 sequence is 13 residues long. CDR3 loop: CASSLGHLYEQYF. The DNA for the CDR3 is TGTGCCAGCAGCTTGGGACACCTCTACGAGCAGTACTTC.

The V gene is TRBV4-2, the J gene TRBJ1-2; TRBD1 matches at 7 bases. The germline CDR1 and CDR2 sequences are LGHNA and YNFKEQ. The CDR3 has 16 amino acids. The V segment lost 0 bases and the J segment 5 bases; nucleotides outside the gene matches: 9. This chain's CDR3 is CASSQDGTADKYGYTF. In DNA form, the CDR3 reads TGTGCCAGCAGCCAAGATGGGACAGCCGATAAATATGGCTACACCTTC.

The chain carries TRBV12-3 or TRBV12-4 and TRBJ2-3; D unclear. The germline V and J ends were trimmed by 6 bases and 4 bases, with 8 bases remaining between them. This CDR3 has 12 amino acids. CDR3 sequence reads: CASRVLADTQYF. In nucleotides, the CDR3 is TGTGCCAGCAGGGTACTTGCAGATACGCAGTATTTT.

CDR3 bases: TGTGCCAGCAGCCCCCAGGGCAGGGTGTTTGGGGCTTTCTTT. The encoded protein is CASSPQGRVFGAFF. J is TRBJ1-1 and V is TRBV2; the D gene is possibly TRBD1 (5 bases). The germline gives CDR1 SNHLY, CDR2 FYNNEI. V was pared by 6 bases and J by 11 bases, with 22 bases between. The CDR3 length is 14 residues. Looking up the rest from reference TRBV2 and TRBJ1-1 gives the full variable domain: EPEVTQTPSHQVTQMGQEVILRCVPISNHLYFYWYRQILGQKVEFLVSFYNNEISEKSEIFDDQFSVERPDGSNFTLKIRSTKLEDSAMYFCASSPQGRVFGAFFGQGTRLTVV.

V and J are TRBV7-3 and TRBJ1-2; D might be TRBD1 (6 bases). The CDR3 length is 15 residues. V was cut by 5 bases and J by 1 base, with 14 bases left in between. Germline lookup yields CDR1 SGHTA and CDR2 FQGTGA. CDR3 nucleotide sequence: TGTGCCAGCAGCGTGACAGGAACACTTAACTATGGCTACACCTTC. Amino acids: CASSVTGTLNYGYTF.

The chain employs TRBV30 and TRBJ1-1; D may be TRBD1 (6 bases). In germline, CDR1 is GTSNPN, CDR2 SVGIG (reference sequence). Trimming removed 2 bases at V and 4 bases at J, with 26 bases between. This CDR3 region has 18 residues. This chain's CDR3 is CAWSPLGRGRGVVTEAFF. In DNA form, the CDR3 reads TGTGCCTGGAGTCCCCTGGGGAGGGGAAGGGGGGTTGTCACTGAAGCTTTCTTT.

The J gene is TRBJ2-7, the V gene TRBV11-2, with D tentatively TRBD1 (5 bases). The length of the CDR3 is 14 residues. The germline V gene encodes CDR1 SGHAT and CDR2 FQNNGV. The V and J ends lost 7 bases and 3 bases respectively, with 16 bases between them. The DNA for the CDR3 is TGTGCCAGCACCCCAGGTCAGGGAAACTACGAGCAGTACTTC. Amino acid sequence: CASTPGQGNYEQYF.

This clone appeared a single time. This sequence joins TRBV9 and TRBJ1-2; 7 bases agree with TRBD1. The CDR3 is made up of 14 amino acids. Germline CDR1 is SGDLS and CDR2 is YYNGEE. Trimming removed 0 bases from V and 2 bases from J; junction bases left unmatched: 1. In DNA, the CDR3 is TGTGCCAGCAGCGTAGAGGGACAGAACTATGGCTACACCTTC. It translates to CASSVEGQNYGYTF. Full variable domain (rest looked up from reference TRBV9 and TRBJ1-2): DSGVTQTPKHLITATGQRVTLRCSPRSGDLSVYWYQQSLDQGLQFLIQYYNGEERAKGNILERFSAQQFPDLHSELNLSSLELGDSALYFCASSVEGQNYGYTFGSGTRLTVV.